A selection of T cell receptor beta chains follows, all from one sample in a study of T cell responses to AZD1222 COVID-19 vaccine. Profiled with immunoSEQ multiplex PCR; TCRdb holds only in-frame clones, not every one. The data contain about 110,000 clones, about 88% of them singletons. The starting material was peripheral blood, obtained on day 0 of AZD1222 vaccination. These receptors were collected from an adult in good health. Both conserved end residues are part of each CDR3. Each record gives: D gene, clone size, J gene, V gene, CDR3 DNA, CDR3 protein. A D gene is named only where the DNA matches it firmly. Only part of the rows carry a size: once, few, many, or a class if the clone is expanded.

>TRBD2|once|TRBJ2-1|TRBV11-3
TGTGCCAGCAGCTTGCGGGGCGGGAGGTCCTACAATGAGCAGTTCTTC
CASSLRGGRSYNEQFF
>-|-|TRBJ2-2|TRBV3-1/TRBV3-2
TGTGCCAGCAGCCAATATTGGGAGCTGTTTTTT
CASSQYWELFF
>-|-|TRBJ2-6|TRBV7-9
TGTGCCAGCAGCTTACTAGGTCGCGTCTCTGGGGCCAACGTCCTGACTTTC
CASSLLGRVSGANVLTF
>-|-|TRBJ1-1|TRBV7-8
TGTGCCAGCAGCCGTACGGATGGTGAAGCTTTCTTT
CASSRTDGEAFF
>-|-|TRBJ1-3|TRBV30
TGTGCCTGGAGTGTCGGTGGGGCCTTATATTTT
CAWSVGGALYF
>-|once|TRBJ2-3|TRBV6-6
TGTGCCAGCCGGGGGCGAAGCACAGATACGCAGTATTTT
CASRGRSTDTQYF
>-|few|TRBJ1-2|TRBV10-3
TGTGCCATCACCACCGACAGGAGTAACTATGGCTACACCTTC
CAITTDRSNYGYTF
>-|-|TRBJ2-1|TRBV21-1
TGTGCCAGCAGCAAAGTAAAGGGGGGACAGTTGAACTACAATGAGCAGTTCTTC
CASSKVKGGQLNYNEQFF
>-|-|TRBJ1-1|TRBV18
TGTGCCAGCTCACATGGACAGACGAACACTGAAGCTTTCTTT
CASSHGQTNTEAFF
>-|-|TRBJ2-7|TRBV13
TGTGCCAGCAGCTTGACGGGACTCCACGCCGAGCAGTACTTC
CASSLTGLHAEQYF
>-|-|TRBJ1-1|TRBV18
TGTGCCAGCTCACCCTTAGCCGCGAACACTGAAGCTTTCTTT
CASSPLAANTEAFF
>-|-|TRBJ2-2|TRBV7-3
TGTGCCAGCCGGGGACACACGCGCGGGGAGCTGTTTTTT
CASRGHTRGELFF
>TRBD1|-|TRBJ1-4|TRBV3-1/TRBV3-2
TGTGCCAGCAGCCACACCTCACAGGGGCGCGGTGAAAAACTGTTTTTT
CASSHTSQGRGEKLFF
>-|-|TRBJ1-5|TRBV18
TGTGCCAGCTCACCACCAGGAGGGCTTCAGCCCCAGCATTTT
CASSPPGGLQPQHF
>-|-|TRBJ2-3|TRBV29-1
TGCAGCGGCGGACCGTCCACAGATACGCAGTATTTT
CSGGPSTDTQYF
>-|-|TRBJ2-5|TRBV9
TGTGCCAGCAGCGTGGGGACAACCCAAGAGACCCAGTACTTC
CASSVGTTQETQYF
>-|once|TRBJ1-2|TRBV18
TGTGCCAGCTCAATAAACAGGGTTGACTACACCTTC
CASSINRVDYTF
>TRBD2|-|TRBJ2-1|TRBV27
TGTGCCAGCAGTTTCTTAGCGGGGGGGCTGGGTGAGCAGTTCTTC
CASSFLAGGLGEQFF
>-|-|TRBJ1-6|TRBV21-1
TGTGCCAGTCTCCCGGGGGACCTTAATTCACCCCTCCACTTT
CASLPGDLNSPLHF
>-|-|TRBJ1-1|TRBV9
TGTGCCAGCAGCGTCACCTCCGGGGCCATGAACACTGAAGCTTTCTTT
CASSVTSGAMNTEAFF
>TRBD1|-|TRBJ1-5|TRBV19
TGTGCCAGTAGTATACTTGGACAGGGAAGGGATCAGCCCCAGCATTTT
CASSILGQGRDQPQHF
>-|-|TRBJ2-1|TRBV7-2
TGTGCCAGCAGCTTACGCAGGGGAAATGAGCAGTTCTTC
CASSLRRGNEQFF
>-|-|TRBJ1-1|TRBV5-1
TGCGCCAGCAGCCCTAGGGACACCAAAACTGAAGCTTTCTTT
CASSPRDTKTEAFF
>TRBD1|-|TRBJ2-5|TRBV5-4
TGTGCCAGCAGCTCCATTCGGGGACAGGGAGCGGAGACCCAGTACTTC
CASSSIRGQGAETQYF
>-|-|TRBJ1-1|TRBV6-5
TGTGCCAGCAGTAATGAACTGGGTACTGAAGCTTTCTTT
CASSNELGTEAFF
>TRBD1|-|TRBJ1-2|TRBV28
TGTGCCAGCAGCGGGGGACAGTCCTATGGCTACACCTTC
CASSGGQSYGYTF
>TRBD1|-|TRBJ2-1|TRBV9
TGTGCCAGCAGCGTAGACACAGGGGGCTACAATGAGCAGTTCTTC
CASSVDTGGYNEQFF
>TRBD2|-|TRBJ2-5|TRBV7-2
TGTGCCAGCGCCTCTAGCGGATATCAAGAGACCCAGTACTTC
CASASSGYQETQYF
>-|-|TRBJ2-1|TRBV30
TGTGCCTGGATCCGGGACTACAATGAGCAGTTCTTC
CAWIRDYNEQFF
>TRBD2|-|TRBJ2-1|TRBV5-1
TGCGCCAGCAGCTTGTCTGTTCGCCTAGCGGGAACGGGTCGGAATGAGCAGTTCTTC
CASSLSVRLAGTGRNEQFF
>-|-|TRBJ1-6|TRBV7-6
TGTGCCAGCAGCCCCAGCTTCGGATCACCCCTCCACTTT
CASSPSFGSPLHF
>TRBD1|-|TRBJ2-7|TRBV4-3
TGCGCCAGCAGCCAAGGGGACAGCTCCTACGAGCAGTACTTC
CASSQGDSSYEQYF
>TRBD1|-|TRBJ1-6|TRBV28
TGTGCCACCAGTGGGGACAGGGGAAGTTCACCCCTCCACTTT
CATSGDRGSSPLHF
>TRBD1|-|TRBJ1-1|TRBV18
TGTGCCAGCTCACCAACAGGGGGTACTGAAGCTTTCTTT
CASSPTGGTEAFF
>-|-|TRBJ1-5|TRBV24-1
TGTGCCACCAGTCGAGGGGATAGCAATCAGCCCCAGCATTTT
CATSRGDSNQPQHF
>TRBD1|-|TRBJ2-7|TRBV28
TGTGCCAGCACTACGGGACAGGGGGCTCGCGAGCAGTACTTC
CASTTGQGAREQYF
>-|-|TRBJ2-5|TRBV29-1
TGCAGCGTTGAACTACGGCGGGCGGGGGCGCGGGGAGAGACCCAGTACTTC
CSVELRRAGARGETQYF
>-|-|TRBJ1-5|TRBV28
TGTGCCAGCAGTTTTCACTCAACCTGGACAGACCCAGGTGAGGCCCAGCATTTT
CASSFHSTWTDPGEAQHF
>-|-|TRBJ1-5|TRBV7-2
TGTGCCAGCAGCCCCGGGCAGGGCAATCAGCCCCAGCATTTT
CASSPGQGNQPQHF